This record looks at one T cell receptor (beta chain) sequence and its context. Its matching antigen is unknown. This sample is part of a study of T-cell memory formation after mild COVID-19. Points from the study as a whole: CD4+ contracting clones lay mainly in CM and EM, CD8+ ones in EMRA. Clonal second-wave expansions that peaked on day 37 had unconfirmed SARS-CoV-2 specificity.

Germline lookup yields CDR1 MGHRA and CDR2 YSYEKL. J was trimmed by 5 bases and V by 4 bases; bases with no gene match: 8. CDR3 length equals 15 residues. 5'RACE, which relied on constant-segment primers, yielded TCR alpha and TCR beta cDNA libraries carrying sample barcodes and UMIs. TCRdb recomputed calls from the 5' RACE reads with MiXCR, one row per CDR3 protein. The sample includes about 50,000 distinct CDR3 sequences, approximately 9% of them seen just once. This receptor was obtained from an adult woman who had mild COVID-19 (a few samples of this study predate the infection). Cell type and time point are not known. Sequenced material: PBMCs or a T cell subset sorted from them (not recorded which). The chain employs TRBV4-1 and TRBJ1-2; 9 bases match TRBD1. CDR3 sequence reads: CASSRTTGGGYGYTF. The CDR3 DNA reads TGCGCCAGCAGCCGAACTACAGGGGGCGGGTATGGCTACACCTTC.